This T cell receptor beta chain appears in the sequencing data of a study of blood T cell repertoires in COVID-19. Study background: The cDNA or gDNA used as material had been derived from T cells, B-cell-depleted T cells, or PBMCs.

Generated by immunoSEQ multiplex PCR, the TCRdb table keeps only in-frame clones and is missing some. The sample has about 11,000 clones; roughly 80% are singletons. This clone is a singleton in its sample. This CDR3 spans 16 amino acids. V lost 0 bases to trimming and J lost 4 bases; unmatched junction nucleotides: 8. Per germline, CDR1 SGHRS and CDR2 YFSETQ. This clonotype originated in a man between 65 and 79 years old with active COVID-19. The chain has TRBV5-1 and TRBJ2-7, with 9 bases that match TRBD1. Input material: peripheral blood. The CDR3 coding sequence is TGCGCCAGCAGCTTGGTCCCATTGGGACAGGGTTACGAGCAGTACTTC. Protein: CASSLVPLGQGYEQYF.